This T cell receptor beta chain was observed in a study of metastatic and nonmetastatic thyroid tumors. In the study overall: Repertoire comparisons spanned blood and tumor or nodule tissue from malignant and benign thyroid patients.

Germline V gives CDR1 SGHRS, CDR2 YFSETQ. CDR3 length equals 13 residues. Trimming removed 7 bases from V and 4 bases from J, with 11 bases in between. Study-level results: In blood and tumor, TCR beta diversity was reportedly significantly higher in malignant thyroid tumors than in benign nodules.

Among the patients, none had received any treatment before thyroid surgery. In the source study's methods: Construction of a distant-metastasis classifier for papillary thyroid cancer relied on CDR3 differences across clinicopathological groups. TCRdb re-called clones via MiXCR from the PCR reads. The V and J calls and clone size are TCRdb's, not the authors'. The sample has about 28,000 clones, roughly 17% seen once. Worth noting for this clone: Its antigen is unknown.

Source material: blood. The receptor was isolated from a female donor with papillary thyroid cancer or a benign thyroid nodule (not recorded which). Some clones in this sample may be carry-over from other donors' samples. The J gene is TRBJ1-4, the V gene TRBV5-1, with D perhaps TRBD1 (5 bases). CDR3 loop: CASARGDNEKLFF. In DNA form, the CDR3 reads TGCGCCAGCGCCCGAGGGGATAATGAAAAACTGTTTTTT.